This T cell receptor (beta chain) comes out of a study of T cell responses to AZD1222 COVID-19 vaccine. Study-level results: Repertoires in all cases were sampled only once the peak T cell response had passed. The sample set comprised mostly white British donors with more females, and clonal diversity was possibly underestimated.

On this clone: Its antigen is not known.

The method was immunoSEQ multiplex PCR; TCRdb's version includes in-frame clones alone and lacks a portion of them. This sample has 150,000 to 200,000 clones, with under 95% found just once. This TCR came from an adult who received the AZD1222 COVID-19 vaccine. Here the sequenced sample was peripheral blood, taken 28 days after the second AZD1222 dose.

The CDR3 loop is CASSQRTSGRLADTQYF. For the CDR3, the DNA is TGTGCCAGCAGTCAAAGGACTAGCGGGAGATTGGCAGATACGCAGTATTTT. The rearrangement uses TRBV28 and TRBJ2-3; 13 bases are shared with TRBD2. CDR1 is MDHEN, CDR2 SYDVKM, per germline. V was clipped by 5 bases and J by 4 bases; unmatched bases: 9. The CDR3 spans 17 residues. The entire variable domain, with the rest obtained from reference TRBV28 and TRBJ2-3, is as follows: DVKVTQSSRYLVKRTGEKVFLECVQDMDHENMFWYRQDPGLGLRLIYFSYDVKMKEKGDIPEGYSVSREKKERFSLILESASTNQTSMYLCASSQRTSGRLADTQYFGPGTRLTVL.